Here is one TCR beta chain with its context. Each CDR3 protein gets one entry after TCRdb re-called the RT-PCR reads with MiXCR. Of about 700,000 distinct CDR3 sequences in the sample, over 12% were seen once. This CDR3 is 14 amino acids long. From germline, CDR1 is SGHTA and CDR2 FQGNSA. After removal of 4 bases from V and 9 bases from J, the junction contained 7 bases not matched to a gene. The receptor was derived from a female donor in good health, serving as a healthy control. V gene TRBV7-2 combines with J gene TRBJ2-1, with TRBD1 identical over 9 bases. Sequencing input: memory CD4+ T cells from blood. The CDR3 reads CASSSWTGVGEQFF. The CDR3 nucleotides read TGTGCCAGCAGCTCGTGGACAGGGGTTGGTGAGCAGTTCTTC.